These 9 T cell receptor beta chains originate from one sample sequenced in a study of T cell responses to AZD1222 COVID-19 vaccine. Generated by immunoSEQ multiplex PCR, the TCRdb table keeps only in-frame clones and is missing some. The sample carries around 130,000 clones, under 95% recorded once. The sequences come from peripheral blood, collected on day 0 of AZD1222 vaccination. The receptor set was obtained from an adult in good health.

This sequence joins TRBV19 and TRBJ2-2, with TRBD1 matching over 9 bases. CDR3 size: 15 residues. In germline, CDR1 is LNHDA, CDR2 SQIVND (reference sequence). Germline trimming cut 8 bases from V and 2 bases from J; bases unmatched to any gene: 6. The CDR3: CASHPGQGNTGELFF. CDR3 DNA sequence: TGTGCCAGTCATCCGGGACAGGGAAACACCGGGGAGCTGTTTTTT.

The gene calls are TRBV10-1 and TRBJ2-7, with D unresolved. V was trimmed by 1 base and J by 0 bases, leaving 7 bases between them. CDR1 and CDR2 (germline): WNHNN, SYGVQD (reference sequence). The CDR3 loop spans 14 amino acids. The CDR3 sequence: CASSEFPSSYEQYF. The CDR3 nucleotides are TGCGCCAGCAGTGAGTTCCCGAGCTCCTACGAGCAGTACTTC.

With respect to this clone: The same CDR3 is also encoded by other DNA sequences in this sample. This chain links TRBV20-1 with TRBJ1-1; D is unresolved. CDR3 size: 12 residues. Germline V gene data show CDR1 as DFQATT and CDR2 as SNEGSKA (reference sequence). The V end was cut by 3 bases, the J end by 0 bases, with 5 bases between. For the CDR3, the DNA is TGCAGTGCTAGTAGAGTGAACACTGAAGCTTTCTTT. Residues: CSASRVNTEAFF.

The chain joins TRBV28 to TRBJ2-7, with D possibly matching TRBD2 (5 bases). This CDR3 has 12 residues. V was cut by 10 bases and J by 1 base, with 11 bases left in between. Germline-derived CDR1 and CDR2 are MDHEN and SYDVKM. CDR3 in DNA: TGTGCCACTCAGGCGGGTTCCTACGAGCAGTACTTC. Protein sequence: CATQAGSYEQYF.

This clone was seen a single time. This chain uses TRBV21-1 with TRBJ2-7; the listed D gene, TRBD1, was not tested against the DNA. TRBV21-1 is a listed pseudogene. The length of the CDR3 is 8 residues. CDR3 bases: TGTGCCAGCGGACATTCGTACTTC. Translation gives CASGHSYF.

The gene calls are TRBV7-2 and TRBJ1-6; D unclear. The V end was cut by 8 bases, the J end by 6 bases, with 20 bases between. CDR3 length equals 16 residues. Germline lookup yields CDR1 SGHTA and CDR2 FQGNSA. DNA for the CDR3: TGTGCCAGCGCCCTCGTCCCGGGCCAGGCTAATTCACCCCTCCACTTT. Its protein product is CASALVPGQANSPLHF.

This chain uses TRBV2 with TRBJ2-1; D is uncertain. The V end lost 8 bases, the J end lost 0 bases, and 11 bases lay between the germline ends. The CDR3 is 14 residues long. Germline V gene data show CDR1 as SNHLY and CDR2 as FYNNEI. The CDR3 loop reads CASGLAVSYNEQFF. The CDR3, as DNA: TGTGCCAGCGGCTTGGCAGTCTCCTACAATGAGCAGTTCTTC. Filled out from reference TRBV2 and TRBJ2-1, the complete variable domain reads EPEVTQTPSHQVTQMGQEVILRCVPISNHLYFYWYRQILGQKVEFLVSFYNNEISEKSEIFDDQFSVERPDGSNFTLKIRSTKLEDSAMYFCASGLAVSYNEQFFGPGTRLTVL.

The chain links TRBV29-1 to TRBJ1-3; D might be TRBD1 (5 bases). Germline V CDR1 and CDR2: SQVTM, ANQGSEA. The CDR3 is 12 residues long. Trimming pared 0 bases from V and 9 bases from J, leaving 9 bases between. This chain's CDR3 is CSVEDSGGTIYF. The CDR3 coding sequence is TGCAGCGTTGAAGACAGCGGGGGCACCATATATTTT.

The chain is built from TRBV30 and TRBJ1-2; TRBD1 aligns across 8 bases. Germline CDR1 is GTSNPN and CDR2 is SVGIG (reference sequence). The V and J ends lost 3 bases and 6 bases, in that order; junction bases with no gene match: 15. The CDR3 is made up of 16 amino acids. DNA of the CDR3: TGTGCCTGGAGCCCCTCGGCAGGGGGCAGGGGGGATGGCTACACCTTC. It specifies CAWSPSAGGRGDGYTF.